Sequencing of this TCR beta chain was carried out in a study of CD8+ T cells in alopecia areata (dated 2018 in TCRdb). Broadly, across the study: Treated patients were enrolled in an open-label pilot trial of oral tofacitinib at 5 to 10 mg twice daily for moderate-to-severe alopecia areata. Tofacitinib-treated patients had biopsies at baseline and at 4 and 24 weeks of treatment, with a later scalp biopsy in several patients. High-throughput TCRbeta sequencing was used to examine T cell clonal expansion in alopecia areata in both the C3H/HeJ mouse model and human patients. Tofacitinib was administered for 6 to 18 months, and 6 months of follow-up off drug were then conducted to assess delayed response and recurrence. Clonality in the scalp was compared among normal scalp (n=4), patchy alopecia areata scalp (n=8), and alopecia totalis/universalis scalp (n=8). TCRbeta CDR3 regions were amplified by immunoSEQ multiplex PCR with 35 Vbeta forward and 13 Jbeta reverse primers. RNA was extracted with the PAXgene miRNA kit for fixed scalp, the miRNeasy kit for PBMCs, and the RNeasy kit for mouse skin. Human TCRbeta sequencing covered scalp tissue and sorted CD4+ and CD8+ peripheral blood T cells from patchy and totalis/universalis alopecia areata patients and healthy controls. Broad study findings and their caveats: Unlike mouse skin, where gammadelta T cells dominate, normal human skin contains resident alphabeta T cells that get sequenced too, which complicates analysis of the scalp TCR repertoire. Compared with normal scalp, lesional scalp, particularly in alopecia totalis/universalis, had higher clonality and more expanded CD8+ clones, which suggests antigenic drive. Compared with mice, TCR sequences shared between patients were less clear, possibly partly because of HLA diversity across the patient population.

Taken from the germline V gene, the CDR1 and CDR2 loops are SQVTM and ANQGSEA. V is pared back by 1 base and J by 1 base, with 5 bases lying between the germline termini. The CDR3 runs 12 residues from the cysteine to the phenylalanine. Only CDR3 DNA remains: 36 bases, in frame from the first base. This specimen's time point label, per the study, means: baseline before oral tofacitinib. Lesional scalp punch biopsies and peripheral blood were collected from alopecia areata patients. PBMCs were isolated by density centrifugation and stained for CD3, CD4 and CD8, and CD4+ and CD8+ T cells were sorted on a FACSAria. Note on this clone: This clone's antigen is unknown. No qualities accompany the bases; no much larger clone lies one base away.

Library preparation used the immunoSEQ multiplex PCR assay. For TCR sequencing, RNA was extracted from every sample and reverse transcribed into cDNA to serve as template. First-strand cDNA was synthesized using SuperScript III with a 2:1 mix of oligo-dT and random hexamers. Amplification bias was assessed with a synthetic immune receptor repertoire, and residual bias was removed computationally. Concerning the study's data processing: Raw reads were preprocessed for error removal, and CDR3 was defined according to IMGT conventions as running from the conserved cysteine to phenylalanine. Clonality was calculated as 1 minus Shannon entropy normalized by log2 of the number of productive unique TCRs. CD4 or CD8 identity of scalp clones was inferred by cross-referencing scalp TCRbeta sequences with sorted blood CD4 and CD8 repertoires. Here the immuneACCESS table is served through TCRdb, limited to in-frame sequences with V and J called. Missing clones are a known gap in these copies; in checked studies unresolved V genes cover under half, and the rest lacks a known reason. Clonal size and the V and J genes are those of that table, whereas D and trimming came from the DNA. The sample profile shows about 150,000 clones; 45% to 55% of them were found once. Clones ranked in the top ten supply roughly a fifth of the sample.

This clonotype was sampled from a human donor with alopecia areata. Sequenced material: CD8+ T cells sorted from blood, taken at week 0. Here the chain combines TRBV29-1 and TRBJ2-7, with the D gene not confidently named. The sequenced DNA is TGCAGCGTTGAAGCACAATCCTACGAGCAGTACTTC. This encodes CSVEAQSYEQYF.